The present T cell receptor (beta chain) was sequenced within a study of metastatic and nonmetastatic thyroid tumors (dated by TCRdb to about 2020). Context from the whole study: The researchers compared repertoires between peripheral blood samples and tumor or nodule tissue samples from patients with malignant or benign thyroid disease.

Overall study results and their limits: In both blood and tumor samples, TCR beta diversity was reported to be significantly higher in malignant tumors than in benign nodules.

Before undergoing thyroid surgery, none of the patients had been given any kind of treatment. Using T-cell receptor beta sequencing, the study looked back at clinical samples from patients collected from the early 2010s to the late 2010s. Receptor amplification or capture employed PCR. Instrument on record: Illumina HiSeq 4000. High-throughput sequencing was used to profile the CDR3 region of the TCR beta-chain in every patient. In the original analysis: CDR3 differences across clinicopathological groups were used to build a classifier for discriminating distant-metastatic papillary thyroid cancer patients. The Shannon index was used to measure repertoire diversity, and the Morisita-Horn index was used to measure how similar tumor and blood repertoires were. The public reads were quality trimmed at Q25 with fastp and then assembled into clones with MiXCR by TCRdb, keeping productive beta chains. In this record, the V and J calls reflect TCRdb's handling and not the investigators' own analysis. The sample contains over 2,500 clones, around a quarter of them found a single time. The leading ten clones occupy over 20% of the sample.

Regarding this clone: The antigen this receptor binds is unknown. No qualities accompany the bases; no much larger clone lies one base away.

Sequencing used tumor tissue. The receptor comes from a female donor with papillary thyroid cancer or a benign thyroid nodule (not recorded which). Some clones in this sample may be carry-over from other donors' samples.

The CDR3 region: CASSPLSSGSEQFF. The DNA sequence is TGTGCCAGCAGCCCATTATCTAGCGGTAGTGAGCAGTTCTTC. The V and J genes are TRBV7-3 and TRBJ2-1; 7 central bases correspond to TRBD2. The germline V end is reduced by 5 bases and the J end by 9 bases; junction bases left unmatched: 10. The CDR3 has 14 amino acids, counting the end cysteine and phenylalanine. The sequence is cut down to CDR3 DNA, 42 bases in frame from base 1. Via the germline V gene, CDR1 is SGHTA and CDR2 FQGTGA.